The sequence of this T cell receptor beta chain was determined in a study of T cell responses to AZD1222 COVID-19 vaccine. The CDR3 is 12 amino acids. Germline-derived CDR1 and CDR2 are LGHNT and FRNRAP. V was pared by 6 bases and J by 5 bases, with 10 bases between. Using immunoSEQ multiplex PCR, the repertoire was profiled, and TCRdb retains in-frame clones only, with some absent. The table shows approximately 74,000 clones, with just over 85% occurring only once. The chain uses TRBV12-5 and TRBJ2-5; unclear D gene. The sequence was collected from an adult in good health. Source: peripheral blood, taken on day 0 of AZD1222 vaccination. CDR3 region: CASGLSTETQYF. Here the CDR3 DNA reads TGTGCTAGTGGGCTAAGCACGGAGACCCAGTACTTC.